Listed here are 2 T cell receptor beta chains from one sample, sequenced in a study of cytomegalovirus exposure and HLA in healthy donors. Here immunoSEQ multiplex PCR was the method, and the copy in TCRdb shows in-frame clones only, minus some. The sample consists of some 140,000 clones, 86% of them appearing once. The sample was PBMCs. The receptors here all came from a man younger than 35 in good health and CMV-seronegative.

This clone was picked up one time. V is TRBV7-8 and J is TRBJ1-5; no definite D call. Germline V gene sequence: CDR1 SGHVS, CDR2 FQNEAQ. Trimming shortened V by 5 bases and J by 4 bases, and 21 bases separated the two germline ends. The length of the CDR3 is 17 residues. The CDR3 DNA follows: TGTGCCAGCAGCCTAAGGGTTGGCGGGAATAAGAATCAGCCCCAGCATTTT. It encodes CASSLRVGGNKNQPQHF.

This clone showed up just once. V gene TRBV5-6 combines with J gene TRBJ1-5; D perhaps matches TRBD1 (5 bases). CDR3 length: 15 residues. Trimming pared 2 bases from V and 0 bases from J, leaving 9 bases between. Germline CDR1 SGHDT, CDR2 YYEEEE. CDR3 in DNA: TGTGCCAGCAGCTTAGGGGCATATAGCAATCAGCCCCAGCATTTT. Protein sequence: CASSLGAYSNQPQHF.